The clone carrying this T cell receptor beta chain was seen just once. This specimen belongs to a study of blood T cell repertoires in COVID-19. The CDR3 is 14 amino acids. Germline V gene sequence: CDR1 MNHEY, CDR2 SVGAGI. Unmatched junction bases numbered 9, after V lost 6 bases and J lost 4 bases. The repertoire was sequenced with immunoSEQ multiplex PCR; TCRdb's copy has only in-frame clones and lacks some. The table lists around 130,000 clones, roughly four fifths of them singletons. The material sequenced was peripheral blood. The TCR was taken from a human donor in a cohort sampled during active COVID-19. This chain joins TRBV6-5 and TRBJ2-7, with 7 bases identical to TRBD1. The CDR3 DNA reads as TGTGCCAGCAGCGGGACAGCAATTACGTACGAGCAGTACTTC. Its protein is CASSGTAITYEQYF.